The 3 T cell receptor beta chains below come from one sample, sequenced in a study of blood T cell repertoires in COVID-19. Assay: immunoSEQ multiplex PCR; the TCRdb copy retains only in-frame clones and omits some. The sample has tens of thousands of clones, around 74% seen once; the top ten hold just over 2.5%. Sequencing was performed on peripheral blood. The receptors originated from a human donor with acute or convalescent COVID-19. The donor label of this sample is uncertain.

This sequence joins TRBV20-1 and TRBJ1-1, with D maybe TRBD1 (6 bases). The CDR3 is made up of 10 amino acids. V lost 5 bases to trimming and J lost 11 bases, with 12 bases between them. Looked up from germline, CDR1 is DFQATT and CDR2 is SNEGSKA (reference sequence). CDR3 residues: CSAYQGFAFF. CDR3 nucleotide sequence: TGCAGTGCTTATCAGGGGTTCGCTTTCTTT.

The V gene is TRBV3-1 (or the pseudogene TRBV3-2), the J gene TRBJ2-2; TRBD2 is a possible D gene (6 bases). CDR3 length: 15 amino acids. From germline, CDR1 is LGHDT and CDR2 YNNKEL (reference sequence). The V end was cut by 4 bases, the J end by 3 bases, with 12 bases between. The CDR3 DNA sequence: TGTGCCAGCAGCCCCCCCGGGACTGACACCGGGGAGCTGTTTTTT. Protein sequence: CASSPPGTDTGELFF.

The chain employs TRBV12-5 and TRBJ1-1, with D uncertain. CDR1 is LGHNT, CDR2 FRNRAP, per germline. V was clipped by 7 bases and J by 4 bases, with 10 bases between them. The CDR3 spans 12 residues. CDR3: CASARGFTEAFF. DNA of the CDR3: TGTGCTAGTGCCCGCGGGTTCACTGAAGCTTTCTTT. Combining the CDR3 with reference TRBV12-5 and TRBJ1-1 gives the whole variable domain DARVTQTPRHKVTEMGQEVTMRCQPILGHNTVFWYRQTMMQGLELLAYFRNRAPLDDSGMPKDRFSAEMPDATLATLKIQPSEPRDSAVYFCASARGFTEAFFGQGTRLTVV.